This TCR beta chain was sequenced for a study of cytomegalovirus exposure and HLA in healthy donors. Study background: Researchers previously reported finding 117 million unique TCR beta sequences from around 200 million T cells.

On this clone: Antigen: not known.

From germline, CDR1 is MDHEN and CDR2 SYDVKM. Between the trimmed V and J ends, which lost 1 base and 1 base, there was a span of 8 bases. This CDR3 has 16 amino acids. PCR was performed using 60 Vbeta and 13 Jbeta primers. Sequencing used immunoSEQ multiplex PCR; TCRdb keeps in-frame clones, though not all of them. The data show tens of thousands of clones, with around 80% seen just once and 2.7% held by the top ten. General study results and limits: In a later analysis, CMV-associated beta chains were mostly HLA-associated, it appeared.

Each donor's status was that of a healthy bone marrow donor. Despite likely unrecorded immune exposures, the donors were nominally healthy at the time of sampling. The rearrangement links TRBV28 to TRBJ2-6; D not resolved. The source is a man aged 30 to 39 in good health and CMV-seronegative. Sequencing was performed on PBMCs. The CDR3 loop is CASSLFFGSGANVLTF. DNA of the CDR3: TGTGCCAGCAGTTTATTTTTCGGGTCTGGGGCCAACGTCCTGACTTTC.